This T cell receptor beta chain was documented in a study of post-analysis software for immune sequencing data. Broader study findings: Patients used five TRBV segments, including TRBV5-6, TRBV5-1 and TRBV20-1, more often than controls.

There are a few counts of this clonotype. Its specificity is not known. Unique molecular identifiers were carried by the TCR beta cDNA libraries. TCRdb fed the PCR reads into MiXCR, producing one record per CDR3 protein. The table lists 650,000 to 850,000 distinct CDR3 sequences, under 70% of them singletons. Trimming at V came to 2 bases and at J to 5 bases, leaving 3 bases not matched to a gene. This CDR3 is built from 14 residues. Germline CDR1 ENHRY, CDR2 SYGVKD. The rearrangement links TRBV10-3 to TRBJ2-5, with TRBD1 matching 9 bases. This sequence originates from a girl between 5 and 17 years old with multiple sclerosis. The sequenced sample consisted of blood. CDR3 sequence (DNA): TGTGCCATCAGTGAGATCGGACAGGGGGAGACCCAGTACTTC. This encodes CAISEIGQGETQYF.